This T cell receptor (beta chain) was captured in a study of CD4 T cell repertoires in COVID-19. No culture step preceded sequencing of the ex vivo isolated memory T cells. CDR1 and CDR2 from the germline V gene are MNHEY and SMNVEV (reference sequence). The V gene end was trimmed by 7 bases and the J gene end by 9 bases; junction bases not matched to a gene: 8. The CDR3 is made up of 14 amino acids. As regards this clone: Antigen: not known.

This table comes from immunoSEQ multiplex PCR, and its TCRdb copy is limited to in-frame clones, with some not included. The sample includes tens of thousands of clones, about nine tenths seen only once; the top ten take around 0.5%. Study observations and caveats: In SARS-CoV and/or HKU1 spike cultures, between about 6.5 and 27% of SARS-CoV-2 clonotypes reappeared. Two or all three memory subsets shared several highly expanded SARS-CoV-2-reactive clonotypes.

V and J are TRBV27 and TRBJ2-1, with 11 bases fitting TRBD2. This TCR was recovered from a human donor who had COVID-19. The sequences come from central memory CD4+ T cells from blood, collected before the COVID-19 pandemic. CDR3 nucleotide sequence: TGTGCCAGCACCGATAGCGGGAGGGCCGGTGAGCAGTTCTTC. The encoded protein is CASTDSGRAGEQFF.